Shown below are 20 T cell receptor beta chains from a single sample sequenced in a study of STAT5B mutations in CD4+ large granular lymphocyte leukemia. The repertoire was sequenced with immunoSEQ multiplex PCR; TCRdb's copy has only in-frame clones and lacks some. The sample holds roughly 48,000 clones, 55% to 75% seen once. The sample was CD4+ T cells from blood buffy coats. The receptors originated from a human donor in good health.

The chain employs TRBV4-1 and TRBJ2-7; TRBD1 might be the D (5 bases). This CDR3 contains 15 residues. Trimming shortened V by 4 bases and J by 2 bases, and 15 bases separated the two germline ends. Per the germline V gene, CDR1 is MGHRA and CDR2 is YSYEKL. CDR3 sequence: CASSRETGRAYEQYF. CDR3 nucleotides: TGCGCCAGCAGCCGAGAGACGGGCAGGGCCTACGAGCAGTACTTC.

The CDR3 region is CASSRGREQYF. The DNA for the CDR3 is TGTGCCAGCAGCAGGGGGCGCGAGCAGTACTTC. The gene calls are TRBV27 and TRBJ2-7; 8 nucleotides align to TRBD1. Germline assignment: CDR1 MNHEY and CDR2 SMNVEV (reference sequence). J was trimmed by 6 bases and V by 6 bases; bases with no gene match: 1. The CDR3 consists of 11 residues.

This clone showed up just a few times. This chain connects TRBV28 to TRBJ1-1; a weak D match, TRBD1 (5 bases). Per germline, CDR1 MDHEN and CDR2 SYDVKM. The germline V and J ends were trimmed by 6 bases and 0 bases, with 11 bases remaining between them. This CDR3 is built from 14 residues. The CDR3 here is CASSPGTVNTEAFF. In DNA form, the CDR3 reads TGTGCCAGCAGCCCCGGGACGGTGAACACTGAAGCTTTCTTT.

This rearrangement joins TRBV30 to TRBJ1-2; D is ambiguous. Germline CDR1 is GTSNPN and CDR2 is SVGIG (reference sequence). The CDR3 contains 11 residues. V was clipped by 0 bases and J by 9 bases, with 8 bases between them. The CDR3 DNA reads TGTGCCTGGAGTGTACCGGGGAGCTACACCTTC. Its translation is CAWSVPGSYTF. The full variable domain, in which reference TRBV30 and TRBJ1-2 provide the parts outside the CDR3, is SQTIHQWPATLVQPVGSPLSLECTVEGTSNPNLYWYRQAAGRGLQLLFYSVGIGQISSEVPQNLSASRPQDRQFILSSKKLLLSDSGFYLCAWSVPGSYTFGSGTRLTVV.

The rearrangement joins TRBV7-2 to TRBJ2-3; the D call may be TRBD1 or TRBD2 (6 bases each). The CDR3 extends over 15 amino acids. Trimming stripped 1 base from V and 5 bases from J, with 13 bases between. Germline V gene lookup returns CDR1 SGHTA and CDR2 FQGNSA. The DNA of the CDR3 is TGTGCCAGCAGCTTAGGGAGGGGGGCTGGAGATACGCAGTATTTT. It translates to CASSLGRGAGDTQYF.

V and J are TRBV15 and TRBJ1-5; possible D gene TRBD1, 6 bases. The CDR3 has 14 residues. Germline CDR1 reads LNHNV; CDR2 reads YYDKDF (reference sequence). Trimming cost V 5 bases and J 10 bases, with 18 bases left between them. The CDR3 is CATSANRALGPQHF. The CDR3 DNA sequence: TGTGCCACCAGCGCGAACAGGGCTCTCGGCCCCCAGCATTTT.

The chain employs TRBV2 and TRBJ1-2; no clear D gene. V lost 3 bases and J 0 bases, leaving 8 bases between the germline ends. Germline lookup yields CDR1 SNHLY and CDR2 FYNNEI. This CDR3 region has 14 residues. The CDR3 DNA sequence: TGTGCCAGCAGTGAGCCAGCCACTAACTATGGCTACACCTTC. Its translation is CASSEPATNYGYTF.

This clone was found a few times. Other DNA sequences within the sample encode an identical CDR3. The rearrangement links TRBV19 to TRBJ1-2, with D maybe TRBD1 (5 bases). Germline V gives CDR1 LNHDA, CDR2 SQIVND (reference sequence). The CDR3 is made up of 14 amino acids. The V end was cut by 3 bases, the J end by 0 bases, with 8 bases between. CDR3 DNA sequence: TGTGCCAGTAGTATCAAAGGGGCTAACTATGGCTACACCTTC. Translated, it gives CASSIKGANYGYTF. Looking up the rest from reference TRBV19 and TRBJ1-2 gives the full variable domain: DGGITQSPKYLFRKEGQNVTLSCEQNLNHDAMYWYRQDPGQGLRLIYYSQIVNDFQKGDIAEGYSVSREKKESFPLTVTSAQKNPTAFYLCASSIKGANYGYTFGSGTRLTVV.

The CDR3 here is CASSGLAGGRETQYF. The CDR3 bases are TGTGCCAGCAGTGGACTAGCGGGGGGGCGAGAGACCCAGTACTTC. V is TRBV2 and J is TRBJ2-5; 14 nucleotides align to TRBD2. This CDR3 region has 15 residues. Germline trimming cut 4 bases from V and 4 bases from J; bases unmatched to any gene: 2. Germline CDR1 reads SNHLY; CDR2 reads FYNNEI.

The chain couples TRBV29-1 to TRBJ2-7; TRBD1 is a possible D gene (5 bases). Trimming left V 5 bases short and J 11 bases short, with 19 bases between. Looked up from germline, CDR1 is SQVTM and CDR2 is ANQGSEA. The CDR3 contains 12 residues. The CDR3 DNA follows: TGCAGCGTTCGAGACCCAGAAGGGGCTGAGTACTTC. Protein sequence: CSVRDPEGAEYF.

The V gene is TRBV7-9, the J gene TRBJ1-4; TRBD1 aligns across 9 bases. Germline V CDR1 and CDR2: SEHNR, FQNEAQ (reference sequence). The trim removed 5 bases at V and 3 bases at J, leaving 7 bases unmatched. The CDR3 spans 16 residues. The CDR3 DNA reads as TGTGCCAGCAGCGCGACCGGACAGGGGTCTAATGAAAAACTGTTTTTT. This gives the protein CASSATGQGSNEKLFF. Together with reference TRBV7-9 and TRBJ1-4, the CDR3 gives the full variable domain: DTGVSQNPRHKITKRGQNVTFRCDPISEHNRLYWYRQTLGQGPEFLTYFQNEAQLEKSRLLSDRFSAERPKGSFSTLEIQRTEQGDSAMYLCASSATGQGSNEKLFFGSGTQLSVL.

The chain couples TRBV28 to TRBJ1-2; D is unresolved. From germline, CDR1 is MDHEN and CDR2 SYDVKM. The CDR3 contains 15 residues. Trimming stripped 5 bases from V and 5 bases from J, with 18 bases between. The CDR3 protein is CASSLSLGPAYGYTF. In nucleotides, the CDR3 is TGTGCCAGCAGTCTTTCCCTTGGACCGGCTTATGGCTACACCTTC.

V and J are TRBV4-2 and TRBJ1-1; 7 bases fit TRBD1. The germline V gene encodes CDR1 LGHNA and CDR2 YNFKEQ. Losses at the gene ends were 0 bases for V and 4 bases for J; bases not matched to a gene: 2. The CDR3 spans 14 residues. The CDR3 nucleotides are TGTGCCAGCAGCCAAGAACAGGGGATCACTGAAGCTTTCTTT. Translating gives CASSQEQGITEAFF.

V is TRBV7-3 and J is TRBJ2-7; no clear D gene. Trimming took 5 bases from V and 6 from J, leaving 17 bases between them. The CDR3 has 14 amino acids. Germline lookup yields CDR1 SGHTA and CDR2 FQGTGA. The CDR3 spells CASSPSVGLGEQYF. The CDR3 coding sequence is TGTGCCAGCAGCCCCTCGGTGGGATTAGGCGAGCAGTACTTC.

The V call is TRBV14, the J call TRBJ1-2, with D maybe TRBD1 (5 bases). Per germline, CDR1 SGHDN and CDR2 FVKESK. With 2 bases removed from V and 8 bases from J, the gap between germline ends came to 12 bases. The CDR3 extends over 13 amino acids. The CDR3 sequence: CASSQTGTGGYTF. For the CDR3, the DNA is TGTGCCAGCAGCCAAACGGGGACGGGAGGCTACACCTTC.

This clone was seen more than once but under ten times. This chain's CDR3 is CASRTGENEKLFF. The DNA of the CDR3 is TGTGCCAGCAGAACGGGAGAGAATGAAAAACTGTTTTTT. The chain links TRBV2 to TRBJ1-4; D gene ambiguous. Germline V gene lookup returns CDR1 SNHLY and CDR2 FYNNEI. V shed 6 bases and J shed 5 bases, with 10 bases lying between them. This CDR3 is built from 13 residues.

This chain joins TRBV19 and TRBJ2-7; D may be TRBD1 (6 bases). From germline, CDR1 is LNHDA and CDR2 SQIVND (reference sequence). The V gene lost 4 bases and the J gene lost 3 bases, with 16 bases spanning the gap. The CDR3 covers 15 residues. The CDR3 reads CASSRGRGSNYEQYF. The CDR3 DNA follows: TGTGCCAGTAGTAGGGGGCGAGGCAGCAACTACGAGCAGTACTTC.

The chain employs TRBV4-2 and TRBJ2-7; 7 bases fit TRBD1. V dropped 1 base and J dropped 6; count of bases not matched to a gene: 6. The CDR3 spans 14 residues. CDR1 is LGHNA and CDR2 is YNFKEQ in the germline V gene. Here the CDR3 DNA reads TGTGCCAGCAGCCAAGGGGACAGCCGGGGCGAGCAGTACTTC. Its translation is CASSQGDSRGEQYF.

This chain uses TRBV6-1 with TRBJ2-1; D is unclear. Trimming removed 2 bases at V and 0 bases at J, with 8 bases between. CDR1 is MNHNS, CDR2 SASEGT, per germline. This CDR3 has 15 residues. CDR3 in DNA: TGTGCCAGCAGTGAAACCTACGGCTCCTACAATGAGCAGTTCTTC. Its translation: CASSETYGSYNEQFF.

The CDR3 nucleotides read TGTGCCAGCAGCCCCCAGACAGGGCTGGGTTCACCCCTCCACTTT. Amino acids: CASSPQTGLGSPLHF. The chain recombines TRBV7-2 with TRBJ1-6; 7 bases align to TRBD1. The CDR3 runs 15 residues. V was pared by 5 bases and J by 9 bases, with 10 bases of the junction left unmatched. CDR1 and CDR2 from the germline V gene are SGHTA and FQGNSA.